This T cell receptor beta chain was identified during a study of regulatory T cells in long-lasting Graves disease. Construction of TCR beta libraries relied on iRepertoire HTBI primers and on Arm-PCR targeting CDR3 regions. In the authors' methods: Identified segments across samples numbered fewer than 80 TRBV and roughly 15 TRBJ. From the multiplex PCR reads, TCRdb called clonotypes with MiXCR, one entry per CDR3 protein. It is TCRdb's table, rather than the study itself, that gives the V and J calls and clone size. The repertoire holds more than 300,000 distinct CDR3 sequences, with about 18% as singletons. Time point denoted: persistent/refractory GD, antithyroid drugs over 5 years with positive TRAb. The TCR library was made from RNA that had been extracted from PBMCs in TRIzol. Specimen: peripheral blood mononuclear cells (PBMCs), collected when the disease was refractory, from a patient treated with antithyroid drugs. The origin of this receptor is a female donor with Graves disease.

CDR3 nucleotides: TGCGCCAGCAGCTGGGGACAGGGGGCGTTAGAGCAGTACTTC. Translation: CASSWGQGALEQYF. The rearrangement links TRBV5-1 to TRBJ2-7, with 12 nucleotides matching TRBD1. V trimming: 3 bases; J trimming: 7 bases; junction bases outside the gene matches: 5. CDR1 SGHRS and CDR2 YFSETQ come from the germline V gene. The CDR3 is made up of 14 amino acids. The whole variable domain, filled in from reference TRBV5-1 and TRBJ2-7, reads KAGVTQTPRYLIKTRGQQVTLSCSPISGHRSVSWYQQTPGQGLQFLFEYFSETQRNKGNFPGRFSGRQFSNSRSEMNVSTLELGDSALYLCASSWGQGALEQYFGPGTRLTVT.